This T cell receptor beta chain was obtained from a study of T-cell memory formation after mild COVID-19. Overall study context: Largely donor-specific TCR clusters were found.

Trimming left V 4 bases short and J 2 bases short, with 9 bases between. The CDR3 runs to 12 residues. CDR1 SQVTM and CDR2 ANQGSEA come from the germline V gene. In regard to this clonotype: Antigen specificity is unknown.

Study-level results: Memory sampled before infection contained some responding clones, suggesting cross-reactive memory joined.

TCRdb reprocessed the 5' RACE reads with MiXCR, giving one entry per CDR3 protein. The repertoire holds around 470,000 distinct CDR3 sequences, with 15% to 20% as singletons. The receptor was derived from an adult woman who had mild COVID-19 (a few samples of this study predate the infection). Cell type and time point are not known. The chain couples TRBV29-1 to TRBJ2-7, with a weak D call TRBD2 (5 bases). Sequencing input: PBMCs or a T cell subset sorted from them (not recorded which). This chain's CDR3 is CSVVEATYEQYF. The DNA for the CDR3 is TGCAGCGTTGTGGAGGCAACCTACGAGCAGTACTTC.